The T cell receptor beta chain under discussion was sequenced for a study of blood T cell repertoires in COVID-19. Study background: The study drew acute and convalescent COVID-19 samples from the United States, Italy and Spain. T cells, B-cell-depleted T cells, or PBMCs provided the cDNA or gDNA that served as material.

V lost 3 bases to trimming and J lost 6 bases; unmatched junction nucleotides: 3. CDR3 size: 13 residues. The germline V gene has CDR1 LNHNV and CDR2 YYDKDF (reference sequence). Original methodology: Reference gene primer amplification gave estimated nucleated cell counts. Libraries were prepared by immunoSEQ multiplex PCR; TCRdb keeps only in-frame clonotypes and omits some of them. Clonal size and the V and J genes are those of that table, whereas D and trimming came from the DNA. The sample holds 70,000 to 95,000 clones, roughly 80% seen once. This chain joins TRBV15 and TRBJ2-5; 8 bases are a match to TRBD2. The TCR comes from a human donor in a cohort sampled during active COVID-19. The sample consisted of peripheral blood. CDR3 region: CATSSGGAKTQYF. Here the CDR3 DNA reads TGTGCCACCAGCAGCGGGGGGGCGAAGACCCAGTACTTC.